A single sample gave rise to the 28 T cell receptor beta chains below, sequenced in a study of T cells in Graves' hyperthyroidism and ophthalmopathy. The CDR3 regions of TCR beta were amplified from RNA transcripts. First-round RT-PCR with HTBI primers amplified the TCR CDR3 region. TCRdb itself ran the multiplex PCR reads through MiXCR, one entry per CDR3 protein. The sample lists roughly 360,000 distinct CDR3 sequences; less than 15% were seen once. The source material was blood. Receptors were obtained from a man aged 30 to 45 with Graves' hyperthyroidism that later progressed to Graves' ophthalmopathy.

The chain is built from TRBV18 and TRBJ2-6; D is ambiguous. V lost 1 base and J lost 2, with 15 bases in between. CDR1 is KGHSH, CDR2 LQKENI, per germline. CDR3 length equals 18 residues. CDR3 in amino acids: CASSPQEKGSTGANVLTF. DNA for the CDR3: TGTGCCAGCTCACCACAGGAGAAGGGATCAACTGGGGCCAACGTCCTGACTTTC.

This clonotype was observed many times. The CDR3 sequence: CASSLASGGSYEQYF. CDR3 in DNA: TGTGCCAGCAGCTTGGCCTCAGGGGGATCCTACGAGCAGTACTTC. The chain joins TRBV5-5 to TRBJ2-7, with 7 bases fitting TRBD1. The CDR3 spans 15 residues. V was pared by 0 bases and J by 1 base, with 4 bases of the junction left unmatched. CDR1 is SGHKS and CDR2 is YYEKEE in the germline V gene (reference sequence).

This clonotype has a count of ten or more. The rearrangement links TRBV6-1 to TRBJ2-5, with TRBD2 matching over 8 bases. After removal of 4 bases from V and 1 base from J, the junction contained 8 bases not matched to a gene. This CDR3 has 16 residues. Germline CDR1 MNHNS, CDR2 SASEGT. In DNA, the CDR3 is TGTGCCAGCAGTGCAAGCGGGGGAGCCCCCCAAGAGACCCAGTACTTC. It codes for CASSASGGAPQETQYF.

This clonotype was recorded at least ten times. The genes are TRBV5-5 and TRBJ2-2; D unresolved. This CDR3 spans 15 amino acids. Germline assignment: CDR1 SGHKS and CDR2 YYEKEE (reference sequence). V was shortened by 0 bases and J by 4 bases, with 10 bases between the two germline ends. Here the CDR3 DNA reads TGTGCCAGCAGCTTGGCCGAGCACAGCACCGGGGAGCTGTTTTTT. The encoded protein is CASSLAEHSTGELFF.

This clonotype was found many times. The rearrangement joins TRBV14 to TRBJ1-2; D is ambiguous. Trimming took off 1 base at V and 6 bases at J, with 18 bases between the two ends. The CDR3 has 16 residues. CDR1 and CDR2 from the germline V gene are SGHDN and FVKESK. The CDR3 DNA follows: TGTGCCAGCAGCCAAGGCTGGTTTTCCACAAACGATGGCTACACCTTC. Its translation: CASSQGWFSTNDGYTF. Together with reference TRBV14 and TRBJ1-2, the CDR3 gives the full variable domain: EAGVTQFPSHSVIEKGQTVTLRCDPISGHDNLYWYRRVMGKEIKFLLHFVKESKQDESGMPNNRFLAERTGGTYSTLKVQPAELEDSGVYFCASSQGWFSTNDGYTFGSGTRLTVV.

The rearrangement uses TRBV2 and TRBJ1-6; TRBD1 aligns across 8 bases. Germline CDR1 and CDR2: SNHLY and FYNNEI. The J segment lost 1 base and the V segment lost 7 bases, leaving 9 bases of the junction unmatched. This CDR3 is built from 17 residues. CDR3 protein: CASNRQGRFSYNSPLHF. CDR3 nucleotide sequence: TGTGCCAGCAACAGACAGGGGAGGTTTTCCTATAATTCACCCCTCCACTTT.

This clonotype has more than one count but fewer than ten. The genes are TRBV7-4 and TRBJ2-2; TRBD1 agrees at 8 bases. With 4 bases clipped from V and 1 base from J, the junction kept 5 bases outside the gene matches. CDR1 is SGHVT, CDR2 SQSDAQ, per germline. The CDR3 is made up of 16 amino acids. As DNA, the CDR3 is TGTGCCAGCAGCTCCCCCGGGACAGGGAACACCGGGGAGCTGTTTTTT. Amino acids: CASSSPGTGNTGELFF. The whole variable domain, filled in from reference TRBV7-4 and TRBJ2-2, reads GAGVSQSPRYKVAKRGRDVALRCDSISGHVTLYWYRQTLGQGSEVLTYSQSDAQRDKSGRPSGRFSAERPERSVSTLKIQRTEQGDSAVYLCASSSPGTGNTGELFFGEGSRLTVL.

The J gene is TRBJ1-3, the V gene TRBV29-1; 9 nucleotides align to TRBD1. Trimming at V came to 3 bases and at J to 4 bases, leaving 7 bases not matched to a gene. The CDR3 is 15 residues long. In germline, CDR1 is SQVTM, CDR2 ANQGSEA. The CDR3 here is CSVDEPGQGGNTIYF. CDR3 DNA sequence: TGCAGCGTTGACGAACCGGGACAGGGAGGAAACACCATATATTTT.

In its sample, this clonotype was seen a few times. The chain combines TRBV6-1 with TRBJ1-5; TRBD1 might be the D (6 bases). The length of the CDR3 is 15 residues. The germline V gene has CDR1 MNHNS and CDR2 SASEGT. Trimming removed 6 bases from V and 4 bases from J, with 16 bases in between. The CDR3: CASRQSGHRNQPQHF. For the CDR3, the DNA is TGTGCCAGCAGGCAATCGGGACACAGAAATCAGCCCCAGCATTTT.

This clonotype was observed many times. This sequence joins TRBV20-1 and TRBJ1-1, with 10 bases fitting TRBD1. This CDR3 region has 14 residues. V lost 5 bases and J lost 4; bases outside the gene matches: 7. Germline values: CDR1 DFQATT, CDR2 SNEGSKA (reference sequence). In DNA, the CDR3 is TGCAGTGCTCCTCGACAGGGGGCAGGCACTGAAGCTTTCTTT. Encoded protein: CSAPRQGAGTEAFF.

This clonotype appeared many times. Here the CDR3 reads CASSLGVGELFF. Here the CDR3 DNA reads TGTGCCAGCAGTTTAGGGGTCGGGGAGCTGTTTTTT. V is TRBV12-3 or TRBV12-4 and J is TRBJ2-2, with D unclear. The CDR3 loop spans 12 amino acids. V was cut by 1 base and J by 7 bases, with 4 bases left in between.

This clonotype was picked up a small number of times. CDR3: CASSLNHNEQFF. The CDR3 DNA sequence: TGTGCCAGCAGCTTAAACCACAATGAGCAGTTCTTC. This sequence joins TRBV7-9 and TRBJ2-1, with D uncertain. There are 12 residues in the CDR3. The V and J ends lost 2 bases and 5 bases respectively, with 4 bases between them. CDR1 is SEHNR, CDR2 FQNEAQ, per germline (reference sequence).

This clonotype has ten or more counts. V usage is TRBV12-3 or TRBV12-4 and J usage is TRBJ1-5; D is ambiguous. The CDR3 consists of 13 residues. Between the trimmed V and J ends, which lost 5 bases and 7 bases, there was a span of 12 bases. CDR3 in DNA: TGTGCCAGCAGTGGATTGGGTGAGCAGCCCCAGCATTTT. Amino acids: CASSGLGEQPQHF.

This clonotype was observed at least ten times. CDR3 sequence: CASSLPTGRGSPLHF. Written as DNA, the CDR3 is TGTGCCAGCAGCTTACCGACAGGGAGGGGGTCACCCCTCCACTTT. The V gene is TRBV11-2, the J gene TRBJ1-6; TRBD1 aligns across 7 bases. This CDR3 has 15 residues. Germline CDR1 SGHAT, CDR2 FQNNGV. The trim removed 2 bases at V and 10 bases at J, leaving 8 bases unmatched.

This clonotype was picked up a small number of times. The final CDR3 position lacks the conserved phenylalanine or tryptophan, pointing to a likely read error. The chain joins TRBV29-1 to TRBJ1-2; 9 bases line up with TRBD1. The ends lost 8 bases at V and 6 bases at J; junction bases unmatched: 4. This CDR3 has 11 amino acids. Germline CDR1 SQVTM, CDR2 ANQGSEA. Here the CDR3 DNA reads TGCAGCACAGGACAGGGGAATGGCTACACCCTC. Translated: CSTGQGNGYTL.

This clonotype was seen at least ten times. The chain employs TRBV3-1 and TRBJ1-4, with D hard to call. V dropped 0 bases and J dropped 0 bases, with 8 bases sitting between them. Germline-derived CDR1 and CDR2 are LGHDT and YNNKEL (reference sequence). CDR3 length equals 16 residues. CDR3 in amino acids: CASSQDGIATNEKLFF. CDR3 DNA sequence: TGTGCCAGCAGCCAAGACGGCATCGCAACTAATGAAAAACTGTTTTTT. The full variable domain, with the rest looked up from reference TRBV3-1 and TRBJ1-4, is DTAVSQTPKYLVTQMGNDKSIKCEQNLGHDTMYWYKQDSKKFLKIMFSYNNKELIINETVPNRFSPKSPDKAHLNLHINSLELGDSAVYFCASSQDGIATNEKLFFGSGTQLSVL.

This chain joins TRBV6-5 and TRBJ2-1; D perhaps matches TRBD1 (6 bases). Germline CDR1 and CDR2: MNHEY and SVGAGI. The CDR3 consists of 15 residues. Trimming stripped 5 bases from V and 8 bases from J, with 19 bases between. The CDR3 DNA sequence: TGTGCCAGCAGTAGGATGGGGGCCGAGGGCTATGAGCAGTTCTTC. Protein sequence: CASSRMGAEGYEQFF.

This clonotype has a handful of counts. This chain joins TRBV9 and TRBJ2-3; the match to TRBD2 covers 10 bases. Losses at the gene ends were 3 bases for V and 2 bases for J; bases not matched to a gene: 6. From germline, CDR1 is SGDLS and CDR2 YYNGEE. This CDR3 contains 16 residues. The CDR3 DNA reads TGTGCCAGCAGCGCAAATAGCGGGGGGTACACAGATACGCAGTATTTT. Translation gives CASSANSGGYTDTQYF.

This clonotype was found many times. The chain combines TRBV7-2 with TRBJ1-2; perhaps TRBD1 as D (6 bases). Germline CDR1 SGHTA, CDR2 FQGNSA. V was trimmed by 5 bases and J by 7 bases, leaving 17 bases between them. The CDR3 has 14 residues. The CDR3 DNA sequence: TGTGCCAGCAGCCCCGATTGGGGGCCTCTTGGCTACACCTTC. This encodes CASSPDWGPLGYTF.

In this sample, this clonotype turned up many times. This chain joins TRBV6-1 and TRBJ2-1; TRBD2 matches at 9 bases. After removal of 6 bases from V and 10 bases from J, the junction contained 1 base not matched to a gene. The CDR3 is 11 residues long. Germline CDR1 and CDR2: MNHNS and SASEGT. In DNA, the CDR3 is TGTGCCAGCAGGAGCGGGGGGGAGCAGTTCTTC. Amino acid sequence: CASRSGGEQFF.

This clonotype has only a few counts. This chain joins TRBV20-1 and TRBJ1-2, with D hard to call. The germline V and J ends were trimmed by 6 bases and 4 bases, with 18 bases remaining between them. CDR1 is DFQATT and CDR2 is SNEGSKA in the germline V gene (reference sequence). This CDR3 region has 14 residues. CDR3 sequence: CSAPWDQLVYGYTF. The CDR3 DNA reads as TGCAGTGCCCCCTGGGATCAACTAGTCTATGGCTACACCTTC.

The chain is built from TRBV15 and TRBJ1-5; a possible D gene is TRBD1 (6 bases). Deletions cut 1 base from V and 0 bases from J, with 13 bases between. CDR3 length: 17 residues. Germline V gene sequence: CDR1 LNHNV, CDR2 YYDKDF (reference sequence). CDR3 sequence reads: CATSRGTGFNSNQPQHF. Here the CDR3 DNA reads TGTGCCACCAGCAGAGGTACAGGGTTTAATAGCAATCAGCCCCAGCATTTT.

This clonotype was detected many times. V is TRBV30 and J is TRBJ1-5; D remains ambiguous. CDR1 is GTSNPN and CDR2 is SVGIG in the germline V gene (reference sequence). V was clipped by 6 bases and J by 4 bases, with 13 bases between them. The CDR3 contains 13 residues. Here the CDR3 DNA reads TGTGCCTGCCAGAAAGAAATAAATCAGCCCCAGCATTTT. It yields the protein CACQKEINQPQHF.

This clonotype has ten or more counts. The chain carries TRBV12-3 or TRBV12-4 and TRBJ1-1; 7 nucleotides agree with TRBD1. Trimming removed 9 bases from V and 1 base from J; junction bases left unmatched: 8. The CDR3 is 14 amino acids. This CDR3 reads CASSRGQTNTEAFF. The CDR3 DNA follows: TGTGCCAGTTCAAGGGGACAGACGAACACTGAAGCTTTCTTT.

This clonotype was counted many times. The V and J genes are TRBV12-3 or TRBV12-4 and TRBJ1-1; D unresolved. The germline V and J ends were trimmed by 5 bases and 1 base, with 11 bases remaining between them. CDR3 length equals 14 residues. Here the CDR3 reads CASSTPPANTEAFF. CDR3 DNA sequence: TGTGCCAGCAGTACCCCCCCAGCGAACACTGAAGCTTTCTTT.

This clonotype came up many times. The chain employs TRBV28 and TRBJ2-7; D unresolved. Germline V lookup: CDR1 MDHEN, CDR2 SYDVKM. With 1 base removed from V and 6 bases from J, the gap between germline ends came to 7 bases. There are 12 residues in the CDR3. Here the CDR3 DNA reads TGTGCCAGCAGTTTATCCGGCTCCGAGCAGTACTTC. Its translation is CASSLSGSEQYF.

J is TRBJ2-5 and V is TRBV7-8; TRBD2 aligns across 7 bases. Per germline, CDR1 SGHVS and CDR2 FQNEAQ. This CDR3 region has 14 residues. The J segment lost 9 bases and the V segment lost 5 bases, leaving 12 bases of the junction unmatched. The CDR3 protein is CASSPPGGDAAQYF. The CDR3 bases are TGTGCCAGCAGCCCACCGGGGGGAGACGCGGCCCAGTACTTC.

The J gene is TRBJ2-7, the V gene TRBV10-3; 11 positions match TRBD2. Germline values: CDR1 ENHRY, CDR2 SYGVKD. Trimming cost V 11 bases and J 7 bases; bases outside gene matches: 16. This CDR3 spans 15 amino acids. The CDR3 spells CAVLERLAGGQEQYF. The CDR3 region has the DNA TGTGCCGTCCTTGAAAGGTTAGCGGGGGGGCAAGAGCAGTACTTC.